Below, 5 T cell receptor beta chains from the same sample are listed, as sequenced in a study of vaccination and CD4 T cells after COVID-19. CD4+ T cells that had been cultured provided DNA sequenced with the Oncomine TCR Beta short-read assay. TCRdb analysed the PCR reads with MiXCR anew, one entry per CDR3 protein. The table shows around 8,200 distinct CDR3 sequences, with approximately 70% occurring only once. Documented treatment: roughly nine-day PBMC culture with coronavirus spike peptide pools or control peptides (ViraFEST assay). No antigen has been assigned to these receptors. Sequenced input: CD4+ T cells from blood, cultured in vitro. These receptors originate from a human donor who had recovered from COVID-19.

J is TRBJ1-2 and V is TRBV5-8, with 9 positions matching TRBD1. The CDR3 has 15 residues. The germline CDR1 and CDR2 sequences are SGHTS and YDEGEE. With 4 bases clipped from V and 8 bases from J, the junction kept 12 bases outside the gene matches. The CDR3, as DNA: TGTGCCAGCAGCGTACCGGGGACAGGGACGCGAGGCTACACCTTC. This codes for CASSVPGTGTRGYTF.

This sequence joins TRBV20-1 and TRBJ2-7, with D perhaps given as TRBD1 or TRBD2 (5 bases each). CDR1 is DFQATT, CDR2 SNEGSKA, per germline (reference sequence). V gave up 0 bases and J gave up 0 bases, with 12 bases separating them. This CDR3 spans 15 amino acids. DNA of the CDR3: TGCAGTGCTAGAGATGGGACGGAGAGCTCCTACGAGCAGTACTTC. Its translation is CSARDGTESSYEQYF.

The chain is built from TRBV7-9 and TRBJ2-3; the match to TRBD2 covers 10 bases. Germline V lookup: CDR1 SEHNR, CDR2 FQNEAQ (reference sequence). The CDR3 spans 16 residues. The V segment lost 1 base and the J segment 3 bases; nucleotides outside the gene matches: 4. CDR3 protein: CASSLGASGGTDTQYF. Here the CDR3 DNA reads TGTGCCAGCAGCTTAGGAGCTAGCGGGGGAACAGATACGCAGTATTTT.

V usage is TRBV6-5 and J usage is TRBJ1-1, with 12 nucleotides matching TRBD1. This CDR3 has 17 residues. Per germline, CDR1 MNHEY and CDR2 SVGAGI. With 0 bases clipped from V and 2 bases from J, the junction kept 4 bases outside the gene matches. This CDR3 reads CASSYSIGTGGNTEAFF. The CDR3 DNA reads as TGTGCCAGCAGTTACTCAATCGGGACAGGGGGCAACACTGAAGCTTTCTTT.

The gene calls are TRBV7-2 and TRBJ2-5, with D possibly TRBD2 on 5 matching bases. The CDR3 spans 14 residues. The germline CDR1 and CDR2 sequences are SGHTA and FQGNSA. V shed 1 base and J shed 2 bases, with 8 bases lying between them. In DNA, the CDR3 is TGTGCCAGCAGCTTAGAGGGCGGGCAAGAGACCCAGTACTTC. Encoded protein: CASSLEGGQETQYF.